This T cell receptor (beta chain) was identified in a study of graft-versus-host responses after intestinal transplantation. Study-level points and caveats: Those patients showing graft-donor T cell macrochimerism displayed high graft-versus-host to host-versus-graft clonal ratios in allografts.

Profiling relied on immunoSEQ multiplex PCR, and the TCRdb table lists in-frame clones only, not all of them. The table has about 10,000 clones, roughly 31% seen once. Germline V lookup: CDR1 SGHTS, CDR2 YDEGEE. V gave up 0 bases and J gave up 6 bases, with 14 bases separating them. The CDR3 length is 15 residues. This clone was recorded a few times. The responders that had proliferated, CFSE-low CD3+CD4+ and CD3+CD8+ cells, were sorted after the reaction. The source of this sequence is a human patient who was an organ donor for intestinal transplantation. The chain employs TRBV5-8 and TRBJ2-3; D unresolved. The sequenced sample was alloreactive CD4+ T cells from a mixed lymphocyte reaction culture, obtained before transplantation. Subset specified: CFSE-low proliferating T cells sorted from roughly six-day pre-transplant mixed lymphocyte reaction (GvH or HvG direction). The CDR3 DNA is TGTGCCAGCAGCTTGGATCCAGGATCTGGGGATACGCAGTATTTT. This gives the protein CASSLDPGSGDTQYF.